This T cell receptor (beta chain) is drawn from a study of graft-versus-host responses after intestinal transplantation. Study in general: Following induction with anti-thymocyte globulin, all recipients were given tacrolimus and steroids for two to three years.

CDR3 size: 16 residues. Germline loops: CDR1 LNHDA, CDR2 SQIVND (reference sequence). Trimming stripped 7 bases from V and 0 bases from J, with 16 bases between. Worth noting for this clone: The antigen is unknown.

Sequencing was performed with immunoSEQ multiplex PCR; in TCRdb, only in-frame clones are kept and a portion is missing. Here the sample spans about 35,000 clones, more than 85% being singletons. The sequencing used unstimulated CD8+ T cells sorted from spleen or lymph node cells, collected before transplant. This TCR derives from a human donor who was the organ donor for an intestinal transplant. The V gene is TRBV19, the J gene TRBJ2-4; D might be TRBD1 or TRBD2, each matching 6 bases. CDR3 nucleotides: TGTGCCAGTAAGGGGGGAAACCGAGTAGCCAAAAACATTCAGTACTTC. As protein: CASKGGNRVAKNIQYF.